The TCR beta chain under discussion was sequenced for a study of blood T cells in healthy people across ages. Per the germline V gene, CDR1 is MNHEY and CDR2 is SMNVEV (reference sequence). The V and J ends lost 6 bases and 4 bases respectively, with 19 bases between them. The CDR3 spans 15 residues. It was with a sample-barcoded 5' primer and a J-beta primer mix that a second PCR of roughly 7 to 11 cycles was run. TCRdb recomputed calls from the 5' RACE reads with MiXCR, one row per CDR3 protein. The top ten clones hold 23% of a sample with 1.5 million to 2 million distinct CDR3 sequences, roughly 43% of them seen once.

The specimen was blood. The TCR was taken from a human donor in good health. The gene calls are TRBV27 and TRBJ2-7, with D possibly matching TRBD1 (6 bases). The DNA of the CDR3 is TGTGCCAGCAGATTGGGGGCAGGGGTGGGGTACGAGCAGTACTTC. Translating it yields CASRLGAGVGYEQYF.